This T cell receptor beta chain was profiled in a study of T cell responses to AZD1222 COVID-19 vaccine. Some clones are missing from TCRdb's copy, which holds only in-frame ones; the method was immunoSEQ multiplex PCR. Of 65,000 to 90,000 clones in the sample, about nine tenths are singletons; the top ten hold about 7%. Study findings and constraints: Repertoire collection took place solely once the T cell response had peaked. The sample set comprised mostly white British donors with more females, and clonal diversity was possibly underestimated.

CDR3 length equals 17 residues. Germline V gene data show CDR1 as LNHDA and CDR2 as SQIVND (reference sequence). J gave up 0 bases and V 5 bases, and 9 bases lay outside the gene matches. Notes on this clone: As yet, its antigen is unknown.

The rearrangement joins TRBV19 to TRBJ1-4, with 7 bases that match TRBD1. The TCR sequence derives from an adult in good health. This specimen was peripheral blood, taken on day 0 of AZD1222 vaccination. The CDR3 DNA follows: TGTGCCAGTAGTGCGGGACAGACACGTGCAACTAATGAAAAACTGTTTTTT. Amino acids: CASSAGQTRATNEKLFF.